These 2 T cell receptor beta chains share one sample of origin, sequenced in a study of T cells after yellow fever vaccination. MiXCR, applied by TCRdb to the 5' RACE reads, yields one record per CDR3 protein. Counted here are 500,000 to 550,000 distinct CDR3 sequences, roughly 22% occurring once; the ten biggest clones make up 16%. Sequencing was performed on PBMCs, taken roughly 20 days after the first yellow fever vaccination. These receptors all come from a man in his late teens or twenties who received the YFV17D yellow fever vaccine.

There are a few counts of this clonotype. V is TRBV25-1 and J is TRBJ2-2; D remains unclear. This CDR3 is 12 amino acids long. Germline values: CDR1 MGHDK, CDR2 SYGVNS. With 5 bases removed from V and 6 bases from J, the gap between germline ends came to 7 bases. CDR3 nucleotides: TGTGCCAGCAGTCATCCGGCCGGGGAGCTGTTTTTT. Translated, it gives CASSHPAGELFF.

A few counts support this clonotype. This sequence joins TRBV12-3 or TRBV12-4 and TRBJ1-2; no firm D call. V was trimmed by 0 bases and J by 8 bases, leaving 10 bases between them. CDR3 size: 13 residues. The CDR3 DNA reads TGTGCCAGCAGTTTAGCGGGTTTACCGGGCTACACCTTC. Translation gives CASSLAGLPGYTF.